What follows are 10 T cell receptor beta chains derived from one specimen sequenced in a study of T cells after posttransplantation cyclophosphamide (dated by TCRdb to about 2016). To prepare the library, the immunoSEQ multiplex PCR assay was applied. Imported from immuneACCESS, the table was reduced by TCRdb to in-frame sequences with V and J called. These copies leave out some clones; in studies compared against another copy, an unresolved V gene accounts for under half, and the cause of the remainder is not known. This sample has under 50,000 clones, none of them a singleton. The ten largest clones represent around 2.2% of the sample. The specimen was PBMCs. These receptors were obtained from a man aged 40-49 years in good health, CMV-negative, and a related stem cell transplant donor.

This clone was seen ten or more times. The CDR3 DNA sequence: TGTGCCAGCAGTCCAGGGACAGGGCCCAATCAGCCCCAGCATTTT. Translated, it gives CASSPGTGPNQPQHF. The rearrangement joins TRBV27 to TRBJ1-5, with 9 bases aligning to TRBD1. With 5 bases clipped from V and 3 bases from J, the junction kept 5 bases outside the gene matches. CDR3 size: 15 residues. The germline V gene has CDR1 MNHEY and CDR2 SMNVEV (reference sequence).

The sample holds many counts of this clone. This chain links TRBV7-9 with TRBJ2-7; 10 bases map to TRBD2. The CDR3 spans 16 residues. V gave up 5 bases and J gave up 3 bases; unmatched junction bases: 10. Germline assignment: CDR1 SEHNR and CDR2 FQNEAQ (reference sequence). DNA for the CDR3: TGTGCCAGCAGCCCACCTAGCGGGAGCTCTATCTACGAGCAGTACTTC. As protein: CASSPPSGSSIYEQYF.

This clone was counted at least ten times. This chain connects TRBV6-5 to TRBJ2-5, with 8 bases lining up with TRBD1. CDR1 is MNHEY, CDR2 SVGAGI, per germline. The V segment lost 5 bases and the J segment 4 bases; nucleotides outside the gene matches: 3. This CDR3 contains 13 residues. The CDR3 coding sequence is TGTGCCAGCAGTCGGACAGGGCTAGAGACCCAGTACTTC. Translation: CASSRTGLETQYF.

This clone was detected ten times or more. The chain joins TRBV19 to TRBJ1-1; 7 bases match TRBD1. CDR3 length: 18 residues. CDR1 is LNHDA and CDR2 is SQIVND in the germline V gene (reference sequence). V trimming: 3 bases; J trimming: 1 base; junction bases outside the gene matches: 14. The CDR3 sequence is CASSIPIGTEGRNTEAFF. The DNA of the CDR3 is TGTGCCAGTAGTATCCCGATCGGGACAGAGGGCCGGAACACTGAAGCTTTCTTT.

This clone was detected ten times or more. The J gene is TRBJ2-1, the V gene TRBV28; perhaps TRBD1 as D (5 bases). The CDR3 covers 14 residues. V gave up 2 bases and J gave up 3 bases, with 8 bases separating them. Germline assignment: CDR1 MDHEN and CDR2 SYDVKM. In DNA form, the CDR3 reads TGTGCCAGCAGTTTAAGGGGTTTCTACAATGAGCAGTTCTTC. Translated: CASSLRGFYNEQFF.

This clone was recorded at least ten times. V usage is TRBV14 and J usage is TRBJ2-1; 8 bases are a match to TRBD1. Germline values: CDR1 SGHDN, CDR2 FVKESK. Trimming took 1 base from V and 5 from J; bases not matched to a gene: 4. The CDR3 is 15 residues long. CDR3 sequence reads: CASSQGETGDNEQFF. The CDR3 nucleotides read TGTGCCAGCAGCCAAGGGGAGACAGGGGACAATGAGCAGTTCTTC.

This clone was recorded a few times. V usage is TRBV2 and J usage is TRBJ2-5; 8 positions match TRBD2. The DNA end is a closer match to TRBJ2-7, so the J assignment may be wrong. The CDR3 is 14 residues long. Germline V CDR1 and CDR2: SNHLY, FYNNEI. CDR3 nucleotide sequence: TGTGCCAGCAGGGGGGGACTAGGAATCTACGAGCAGTACTTC. Translated, it gives CASRGGLGIYEQYF.

This clone was observed at least ten times. V usage is TRBV5-6 and J usage is TRBJ2-5; 7 positions agree with TRBD2. CDR3 size: 19 residues. After removal of 1 base from V and 0 bases from J, the junction contained 15 bases not matched to a gene. The germline CDR1 and CDR2 sequences are SGHDT and YYEEEE. This CDR3 reads CASSLLSGPIPLYQETQYF. Here the CDR3 DNA reads TGTGCCAGCAGCTTGCTTAGCGGGCCCATACCCCTTTACCAAGAGACCCAGTACTTC.

Many counts were recorded for this clone. The rearrangement links TRBV7-9 to TRBJ1-1, with TRBD1 matching over 7 bases. The CDR3 totals 15 residues. V was pared by 5 bases and J by 1 base, with 7 bases of the junction left unmatched. CDR1 SEHNR and CDR2 FQNEAQ come from the germline V gene (reference sequence). CDR3 in DNA: TGTGCCAGCAGCAAGCCGGGACAGCCGAACACTGAAGCTTTCTTT. Its protein is CASSKPGQPNTEAFF.

This clone has ten or more counts. The V call is TRBV6-5, the J call TRBJ2-7; TRBD1 might be the D (6 bases). Germline CDR1 reads MNHEY; CDR2 reads SVGAGI. The CDR3 is 11 amino acids. Trimming stripped 6 bases from V and 5 bases from J, with 8 bases between. Written as DNA, the CDR3 is TGTGCCAGCAGCAGGGGTCACGAGCAGTACTTC. Translation gives CASSRGHEQYF.